A selection of T cell receptor beta chains follows, all from one sample in a study of regulatory T cells in long-lasting Graves disease. TCRdb processed the multiplex PCR reads anew with MiXCR; each CDR3 protein has one entry. The table lists about 420,000 distinct CDR3 sequences, roughly 15% of them singletons, with 20% to 25% in the top ten. This same sample was also part of a study on T cells in Graves' hyperthyroidism and ophthalmopathy.

The input for sequencing was peripheral blood mononuclear cells (PBMCs), taken at new diagnosis, from a patient treated with antithyroid drugs. Every receptor here comes from a woman younger than 30 with Graves disease. Both conserved end residues are part of each CDR3. The order of the fields is J gene, D gene, V gene, CDR3 protein. The D gene is left open where the match is weak.

TRBJ1-6 | NA | TRBV7-9 | CASSSSGGSISPLHF
TRBJ2-1 | TRBD2 | TRBV9 | CASSVVGLAGVEQFF
TRBJ2-5 | TRBD1 | TRBV27 | CASSLSTGGLQETQYF
TRBJ2-5 | TRBD2 | TRBV7-9 | CASSASGRIETQYF
TRBJ2-1 | TRBD2 | TRBV9 | CASSDGLAGDEQFF
TRBJ1-2 | NA | TRBV5-8 | CASSLAGPYGYTF
TRBJ1-2 | NA | TRBV18 | CASSPEGVYYGYTF
TRBJ2-7 | NA | TRBV9 | CASSAHDSPYEQYF
TRBJ1-1 | NA | TRBV7-2 | CASSLVQMNTEAFF
TRBJ2-2 | NA | TRBV27 | CASSLLNGELFF
TRBJ2-7 | NA | TRBV5-4 | CASSNRVDYEQYF
TRBJ2-7 | TRBD1 | TRBV4-1 | CASSSHSGGYEQYF
TRBJ2-7 | NA | TRBV5-1 | CASSLTPKGGEQYF
TRBJ1-6 | TRBD1 | TRBV27 | CASSYRDRGLSPLHF
TRBJ2-7 | NA | TRBV12-3/TRBV12-4 | CASSFRHGYEQYF
TRBJ2-3 | TRBD2 | TRBV7-2 | CASSPLGSGRASFSDTQYF
TRBJ2-3 | TRBD1 | TRBV28 | CASSTRQGGISSSTDTQYF
TRBJ1-6 | NA | TRBV28 | CASSPILSPLHF
TRBJ2-1 | NA | TRBV7-3 | CASSPGPGTLSSYNEQFF
TRBJ2-7 | NA | TRBV5-1 | CASSLAGGYPIEQYF
TRBJ1-1 | TRBD1 | TRBV5-6 | CASSAAQGVGEPEAFF
TRBJ2-4 | NA | TRBV6-2/TRBV6-3 | CASSGGRTPWDIQYF
TRBJ2-1 | NA | TRBV3-1 | CASSQDLVYDEQFF
TRBJ1-1 | TRBD1 | TRBV7-9 | CASSSQGGALNTEAFF
TRBJ2-7 | NA | TRBV29-1 | CSVDRDRPTPYEQYF